The rows below give T cell receptor beta chains drawn from one sample of a study of blood T cell repertoires in COVID-19. Assay used: immunoSEQ multiplex PCR; TCRdb lists only in-frame clones, some missing. Among 200,000 to 300,000 clones listed, 70% to 90% were seen once. The sample consisted of peripheral blood. All receptors come from a woman aged 60-75 years with COVID-19, enrolled during active disease. Each CDR3 is given with its conserved first and last residue. Each record gives: clone size, D gene, J gene, CDR3 length, V gene, CDR3 protein, CDR3 DNA. D genes are given only for firm matches. Clone size is given for some rows only: seen once, a few or many times, or a class if the clone is expanded.

>-|TRBD1|TRBJ1-2|14|TRBV29-1
CSVEVGTELNGYTF
TGCAGCGTTGAAGTCGGGACAGAGCTGAATGGCTACACCTTC
>-|-|TRBJ1-1|16|TRBV15
CATSRGGAGWNTEAFF
TGTGCCACCAGCAGAGGCGGGGCAGGATGGAACACTGAAGCTTTCTTT
>-|-|TRBJ2-3|16|TRBV18
CASSPRVGAGTDTQYF
TGTGCCAGCTCACCACGTGTAGGGGCTGGAACAGATACGCAGTATTTT
>-|-|TRBJ2-2|15|TRBV24-1
CATSGLTANTGELFF
TGTGCCACCAGTGGACTGACCGCGAACACCGGGGAGCTGTTTTTT
>-|TRBD1|TRBJ2-1|15|TRBV5-1
CASSLGDRAYNEQFF
TGCGCCAGCAGCTTAGGGGACAGGGCCTACAATGAGCAGTTCTTC
>-|TRBD1|TRBJ1-5|16|TRBV24-1
CATSATGQGGGQPQHF
TGTGCCACCAGTGCCACGGGACAGGGCGGAGGTCAGCCCCAGCATTTT
>-|TRBD1|TRBJ1-1|15|TRBV7-3
CASSPDRGDGTEAFF
TGTGCCAGCAGCCCAGACAGGGGAGACGGCACTGAAGCTTTCTTT
>-|-|TRBJ2-1|13|TRBV5-4
CASSETGRNEQFF
TGTGCCAGCAGCGAGACAGGTCGGAATGAGCAGTTCTTC
>-|TRBD1|TRBJ2-5|13|TRBV24-1
CATNRGSGETQYF
TGTGCCACAAACAGGGGGTCTGGAGAGACCCAGTACTTC
>-|TRBD2|TRBJ2-3|19|TRBV5-1
CASSRGLAGGGSSTDTQYF
TGCGCCAGCAGCAGGGGACTAGCGGGAGGAGGATCTAGCACAGATACGCAGTATTTT
>-|TRBD2|TRBJ2-3|16|TRBV27
CASSRRLAGVGDTQYF
TGTGCCAGCTCCCGCCGACTAGCGGGAGTTGGTGATACGCAGTATTTT
>-|-|TRBJ1-2|15|TRBV19
CASSITAEGNYGYTF
TGTGCCAGTAGTATTACGGCAGAGGGCAACTATGGCTACACCTTC
>-|-|TRBJ2-3|16|TRBV3-1/TRBV3-2
CASSQYRDFHADTQYF
TGTGCCAGCAGCCAGTACCGGGATTTCCACGCAGATACGCAGTATTTT
>-|-|TRBJ1-5|15|TRBV28
CASSFGVEVGAPQHF
TGTGCCAGCAGTTTCGGTGTGGAGGTGGGGGCGCCCCAGCATTTT
>once|-|TRBJ2-7|14|TRBV5-1
CASSLDGQGREQYF
TGCGCCAGCAGCTTGGATGGTCAGGGGCGAGAGCAGTACTTC
>-|TRBD1|TRBJ2-7|15|TRBV5-1
CASSFSWGQAYEQYF
TGCGCCAGCAGCTTCTCTTGGGGACAGGCCTACGAGCAGTACTTC
>-|TRBD1|TRBJ1-1|16|TRBV14
CASSARTGVGRTEAFF
TGTGCCAGCAGCGCGCGGACAGGGGTAGGGCGCACTGAAGCTTTCTTT
>-|-|TRBJ2-3|11|TRBV19
CASSVLDTQYF
TGTGCCAGTAGCGTCCTAGATACGCAGTATTTT
>-|-|TRBJ1-5|14|TRBV3-1/TRBV3-2
CASSVGRAGQPQHF
TGTGCCAGCAGCGTGGGGAGGGCGGGTCAGCCCCAGCATTTT
>-|TRBD1|TRBJ1-1|16|TRBV7-3
CASSLIGGPGGPEAFF
TGTGCCAGCAGCTTAATAGGGGGCCCAGGGGGCCCTGAAGCTTTCTTT
>-|-|TRBJ1-2|12|TRBV29-1
CSVTNSNYGYTF
TGCAGCGTTACCAACAGCAACTATGGCTACACCTTC
>-|-|TRBJ2-7|13|TRBV19
CASSSRGIGEQYF
TGTGCCAGTAGTAGCCGGGGTATAGGGGAGCAGTACTTC
>once|-|TRBJ2-7|14|TRBV7-8
CASTPPRGAFEQYF
TGTGCCAGCACCCCCCCCCGGGGGGCCTTCGAGCAGTACTTC
>-|-|TRBJ2-1|15|TRBV7-3
CASSVQGGFLNEQFF
TGTGCCAGCAGCGTACAGGGTGGGTTTCTCAATGAGCAGTTCTTC
>once|TRBD1|TRBJ1-1|12|TRBV6-5
CASSYGTVEAFF
TGTGCCAGCAGTTACGGGACAGTGGAAGCTTTCTTT
>few|-|TRBJ2-7|17|TRBV3-1/TRBV3-2
CASSPDLFPEYTYEQYF
TGTGCCAGCAGCCCCGACTTATTCCCGGAATACACCTACGAGCAGTACTTC
>-|TRBD2|TRBJ2-3|16|TRBV7-9
CASSPYISGRPDTQYF
TGTGCCAGCAGTCCCTATATTAGCGGGAGGCCGGATACGCAGTATTTT
>-|-|TRBJ1-2|16|TRBV15
CATSRDLGRYNYGYTF
TGTGCCACCAGCAGAGATCTTGGCAGATACAACTATGGCTACACCTTC
>-|-|TRBJ1-2|12|TRBV29-1
CSVARGVGGYTF
TGCAGCGTTGCACGGGGAGTAGGTGGCTACACCTTC
>few|-|TRBJ1-2|14|TRBV30
CAWRRTFANYGYTF
TGTGCCTGGAGGAGGACATTTGCTAACTATGGCTACACCTTC
>-|-|TRBJ1-1|15|TRBV11-2
CASSLVAKVNTEAFF
TGTGCCAGCAGCTTAGTCGCGAAAGTGAACACTGAAGCTTTCTTT
>-|TRBD2|TRBJ2-1|16|TRBV5-4
CASSLGLVGGYNEQFF
TGTGCCAGCAGCTTAGGACTAGTGGGGGGCTACAATGAGCAGTTCTTC
>-|-|TRBJ1-4|12|TRBV25-1
CASRSLRELLFF
TGTGCCAGCAGATCCCTCCGGGAATTACTGTTTTTT
>-|TRBD2|TRBJ2-7|14|TRBV30
CAWRTSGTTYEQYF
TGTGCCTGGAGGACTAGCGGGACCACCTACGAGCAGTACTTC
>once|TRBD1|TRBJ1-2|15|TRBV28
CASGKQGTFDYGYTF
TGTGCCAGCGGAAAACAGGGGACGTTTGACTATGGCTACACCTTC
>-|-|TRBJ1-1|15|TRBV7-9
CASSPDMGRNTEAFF
TGTGCCAGCAGCCCTGACATGGGGAGGAACACTGAAGCTTTCTTT
>few|-|TRBJ2-7|12|TRBV6-6
CASSRPGVEQYF
TGTGCCAGCAGCCGACCCGGGGTCGAGCAGTACTTC
>once|-|TRBJ1-4|16|TRBV5-1
CASSLVRGGTNEKLFF
TGCGCCAGCAGCTTGGTTAGGGGAGGAACTAATGAAAAACTGTTTTTT
>-|-|TRBJ1-1|15|TRBV5-1
CASSLGVGINTEAFF
TGCGCCAGCAGCTTGGGTGTGGGCATTAACACTGAAGCTTTCTTT
>-|TRBD1|TRBJ1-2|14|TRBV9
CASSPRQGGWGYTF
TGTGCCAGCAGCCCTCGACAGGGGGGTTGGGGCTACACCTTC
>-|TRBD2|TRBJ2-1|12|TRBV11-3
CASSPRGGEQFF
TGTGCCAGCAGCCCTCGGGGGGGTGAGCAGTTCTTC
>-|TRBD1|TRBJ1-1|15|TRBV18
CASSPNRGAGTEAFF
TGTGCCAGCTCACCGAACAGGGGAGCGGGCACTGAAGCTTTCTTT
>-|TRBD2|TRBJ2-2|14|TRBV7-9
CASGLAASTGELFF
TGTGCCAGCGGACTAGCGGCTTCAACCGGGGAGCTGTTTTTT
>-|TRBD2|TRBJ2-3|19|TRBV7-3
CASSLTSGRASWYTDTQYF
TGTGCCAGCAGCTTAACAAGCGGGAGGGCCTCCTGGTACACAGATACGCAGTATTTT
>-|TRBD2|TRBJ2-1|15|TRBV19
CASSILAGNKFEQFF
TGTGCCAGTAGTATACTAGCGGGAAATAAGTTTGAGCAGTTCTTC